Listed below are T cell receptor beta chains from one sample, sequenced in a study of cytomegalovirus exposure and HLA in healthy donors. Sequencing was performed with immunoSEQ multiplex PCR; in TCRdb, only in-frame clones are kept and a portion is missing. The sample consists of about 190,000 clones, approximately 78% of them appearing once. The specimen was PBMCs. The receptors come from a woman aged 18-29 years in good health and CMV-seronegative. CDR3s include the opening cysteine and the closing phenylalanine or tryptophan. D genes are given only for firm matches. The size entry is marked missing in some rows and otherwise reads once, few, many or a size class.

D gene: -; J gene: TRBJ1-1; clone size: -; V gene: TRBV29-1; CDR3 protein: CSGASNTEAFF; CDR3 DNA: TGCAGCGGGGCCTCGAACACTGAAGCTTTCTTT
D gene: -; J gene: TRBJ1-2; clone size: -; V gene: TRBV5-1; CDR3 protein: CASSAEQGGYGYTF; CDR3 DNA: TGCGCCAGCAGCGCCGAACAGGGCGGCTATGGCTACACCTTC
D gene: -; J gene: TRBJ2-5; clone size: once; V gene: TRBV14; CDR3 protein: CASSQGGGETQYF; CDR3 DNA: TGTGCCAGCAGCCAAGGAGGGGGAGAGACCCAGTACTTC
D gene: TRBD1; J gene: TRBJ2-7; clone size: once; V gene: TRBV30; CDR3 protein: CAWSPGQGAHEQYF; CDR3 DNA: TGTGCCTGGAGCCCTGGTCAGGGGGCCCACGAGCAGTACTTC
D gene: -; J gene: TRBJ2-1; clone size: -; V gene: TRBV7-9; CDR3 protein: CASSLAEEEQFF; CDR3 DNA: TGTGCCAGCAGCTTAGCAGAAGAGGAGCAGTTCTTC
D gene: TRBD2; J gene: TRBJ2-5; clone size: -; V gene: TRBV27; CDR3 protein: CASRRTSGSLETQYF; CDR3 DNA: TGTGCCAGCAGAAGGACTAGCGGGAGTTTGGAGACCCAGTACTTC
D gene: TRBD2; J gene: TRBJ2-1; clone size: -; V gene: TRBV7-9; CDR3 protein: CASTPLGGNEQFF; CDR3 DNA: TGTGCCAGCACCCCCCTCGGGGGGAATGAGCAGTTCTTC
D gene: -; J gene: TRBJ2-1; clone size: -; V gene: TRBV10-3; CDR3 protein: CAIRLANYNEQFF; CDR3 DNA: TGTGCCATCAGGCTAGCGAACTACAATGAGCAGTTCTTC
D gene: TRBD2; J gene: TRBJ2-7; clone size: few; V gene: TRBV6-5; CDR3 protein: CATTTGLAGGYEQYF; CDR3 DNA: TGTGCCACCACAACTGGACTAGCGGGAGGGTACGAGCAGTACTTC
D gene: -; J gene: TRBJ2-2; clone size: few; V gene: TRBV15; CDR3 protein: CATSRDWTRNTGELFF; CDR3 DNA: TGTGCCACCAGCAGAGACTGGACACGTAACACCGGGGAGCTGTTTTTT
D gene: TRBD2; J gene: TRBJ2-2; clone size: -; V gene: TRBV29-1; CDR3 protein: CSVERASGKVGELFF; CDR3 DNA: TGCAGCGTTGAAAGGGCTAGCGGGAAAGTCGGGGAGCTGTTTTTT
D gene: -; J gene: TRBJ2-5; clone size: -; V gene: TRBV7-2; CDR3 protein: CASSLRTEETQYF; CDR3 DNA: TGTGCCAGCAGCCTCCGGACTGAAGAGACCCAGTACTTC
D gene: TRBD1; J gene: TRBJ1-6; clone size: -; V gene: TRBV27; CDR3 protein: CASSSWTGKSSYNSPLHF; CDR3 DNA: TGTGCCAGCAGTTCTTGGACAGGGAAGAGCTCCTATAATTCACCCCTCCACTTT
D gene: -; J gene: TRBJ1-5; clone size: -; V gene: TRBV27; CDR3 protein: CASRRPREKNQPQHF; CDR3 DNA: TGTGCCAGCCGCCGGCCCCGGGAAAAAAATCAGCCCCAGCATTTT
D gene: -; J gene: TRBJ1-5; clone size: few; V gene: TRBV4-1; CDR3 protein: CASSQDRTVGQPQHF; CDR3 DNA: TGCGCCAGCAGCCAAGATCGAACAGTAGGCCAGCCCCAGCATTTT
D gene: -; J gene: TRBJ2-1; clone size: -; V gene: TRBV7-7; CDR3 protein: CASSSLRDNEQFF; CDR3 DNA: TGTGCCAGCAGCTCCCTCAGGGATAATGAGCAGTTCTTC
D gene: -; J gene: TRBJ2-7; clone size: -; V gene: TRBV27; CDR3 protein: CASRGSMAHEQYF; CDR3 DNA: TGTGCCAGCAGGGGCTCAATGGCCCACGAGCAGTACTTC
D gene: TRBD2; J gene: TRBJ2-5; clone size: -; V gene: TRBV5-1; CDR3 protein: CASSLLFAGGVQETQYF; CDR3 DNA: TGCGCCAGCAGCTTGTTGTTCGCGGGAGGGGTCCAAGAGACCCAGTACTTC
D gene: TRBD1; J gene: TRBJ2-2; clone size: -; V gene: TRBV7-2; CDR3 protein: CASSSIDQGAGELFF; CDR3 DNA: TGTGCCAGCAGCTCCATCGATCAGGGGGCGGGGGAGCTGTTTTTT
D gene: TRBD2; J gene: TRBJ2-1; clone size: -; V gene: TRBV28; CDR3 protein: CASGRTSGGGEQFF; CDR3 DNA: TGTGCCAGCGGACGGACTAGCGGAGGTGGTGAGCAGTTCTTC
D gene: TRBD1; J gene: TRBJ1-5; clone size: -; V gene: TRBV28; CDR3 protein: CASSFVQGVNQPQHF; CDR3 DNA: TGTGCCAGCAGTTTTGTACAGGGGGTGAATCAGCCCCAGCATTTT
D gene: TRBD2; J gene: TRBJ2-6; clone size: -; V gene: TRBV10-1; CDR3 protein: CASSSGGSGANVLTF; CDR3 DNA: TGCGCCAGCAGTTCGGGGGGCTCTGGGGCCAACGTCCTGACTTTC
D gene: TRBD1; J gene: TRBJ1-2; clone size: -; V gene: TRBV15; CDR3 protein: CATSRVGRDSYGYTF; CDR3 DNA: TGTGCCACCAGCAGAGTAGGTAGGGACAGTTATGGCTACACCTTC
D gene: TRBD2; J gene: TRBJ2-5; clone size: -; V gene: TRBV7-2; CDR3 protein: CASTLGRGIIQETQYF; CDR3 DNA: TGTGCCAGCACCCTGGGGCGGGGGATCATCCAAGAGACCCAGTACTTC
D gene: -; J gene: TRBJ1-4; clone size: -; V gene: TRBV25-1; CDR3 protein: CASSAPGTREKLFF; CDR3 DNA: TGTGCCAGCAGCGCCCCGGGCACTAGGGAAAAACTGTTTTTT
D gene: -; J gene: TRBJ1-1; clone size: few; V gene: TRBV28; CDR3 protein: CASSLQGGTEAFF; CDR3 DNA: TGTGCCAGCAGTTTACAAGGGGGCACTGAAGCTTTCTTT
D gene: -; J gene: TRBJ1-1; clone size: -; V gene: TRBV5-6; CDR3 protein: CASSLSGYTEAFF; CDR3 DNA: TGTGCCAGCAGCTTGTCAGGGTACACTGAAGCTTTCTTT
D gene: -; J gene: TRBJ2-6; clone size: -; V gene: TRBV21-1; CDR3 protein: CAMLKDTGSGANVLTF; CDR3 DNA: TGTGCCATGCTTAAGGACACGGGCTCTGGGGCCAACGTCCTGACTTTC
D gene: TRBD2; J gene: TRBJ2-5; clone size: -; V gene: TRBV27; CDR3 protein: CASNLLSGRAGETQYF; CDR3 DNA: TGTGCCAGCAACCTACTCAGCGGGAGGGCTGGGGAGACCCAGTACTTC
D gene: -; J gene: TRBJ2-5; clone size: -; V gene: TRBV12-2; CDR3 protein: CASRSQGIETQYF; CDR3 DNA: TGTGCAAGTCGCTCACAGGGGATAGAGACCCAGTACTTC
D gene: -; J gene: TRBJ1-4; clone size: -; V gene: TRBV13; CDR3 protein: CASSLRGGGEKLFF; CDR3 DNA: TGTGCCAGCAGCTTAAGGGGGGGAGGTGAAAAACTGTTTTTT
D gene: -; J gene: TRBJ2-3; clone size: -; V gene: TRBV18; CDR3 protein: CASSPPITTDTQYF; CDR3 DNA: TGTGCCAGCTCACCCCCTATAACCACAGATACGCAGTATTTT
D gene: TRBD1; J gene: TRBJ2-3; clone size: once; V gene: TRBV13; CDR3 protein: CASSLGSGTGGYDTQYF; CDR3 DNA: TGTGCCAGCAGCTTAGGCTCCGGGACAGGGGGTTATGATACGCAGTATTTT
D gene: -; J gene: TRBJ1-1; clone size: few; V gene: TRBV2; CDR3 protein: CASSAQALNTEAFF; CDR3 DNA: TGTGCCAGCAGTGCGCAGGCCTTGAACACTGAAGCTTTCTTT
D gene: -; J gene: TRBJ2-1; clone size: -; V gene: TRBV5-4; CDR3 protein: CASSFGTYNEQFF; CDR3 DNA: TGTGCCAGCAGCTTCGGGACTTACAATGAGCAGTTCTTC
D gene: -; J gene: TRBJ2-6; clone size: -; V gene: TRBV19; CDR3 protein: CASSTPTQGTAGANVLTF; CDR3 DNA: TGTGCCAGTAGTACCCCTACCCAGGGTACAGCTGGGGCCAACGTCCTGACTTTC
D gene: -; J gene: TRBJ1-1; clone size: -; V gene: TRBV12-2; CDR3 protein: CASRLAGGEEPRMNTEAFF; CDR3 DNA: TGTGCAAGTCGCTTAGCAGGGGGCGAAGAACCAAGGATGAACACTGAAGCTTTCTTT
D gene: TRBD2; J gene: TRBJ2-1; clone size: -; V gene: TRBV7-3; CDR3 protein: CASSVSGSRLDEQFF; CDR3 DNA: TGTGCCAGCAGCGTCAGCGGGAGTAGGTTGGATGAGCAGTTCTTC
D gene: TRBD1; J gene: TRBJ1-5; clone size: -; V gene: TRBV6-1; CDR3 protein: CASSEGTGRNQPQHF; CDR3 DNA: TGTGCCAGCAGTGAAGGGACAGGGCGGAATCAGCCCCAGCATTTT
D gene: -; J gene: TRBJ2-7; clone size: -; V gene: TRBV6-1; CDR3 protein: CASSEPDRLREQYF; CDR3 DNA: TGTGCCAGCAGTGAGCCAGACAGGCTGCGTGAGCAGTACTTC
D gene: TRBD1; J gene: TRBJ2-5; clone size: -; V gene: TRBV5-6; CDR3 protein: CASSVGTGVSQETQYF; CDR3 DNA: TGTGCCAGCAGCGTCGGGACAGGAGTTTCACAAGAGACCCAGTACTTC
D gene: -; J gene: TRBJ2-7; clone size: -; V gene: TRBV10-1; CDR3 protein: CASSESVYEQYF; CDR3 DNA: TGCGCCAGCAGTGAGTCGGTCTACGAGCAGTACTTC
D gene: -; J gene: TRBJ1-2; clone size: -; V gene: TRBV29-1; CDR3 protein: CSAEGRVGYGYTF; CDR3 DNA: TGCAGCGCCGAGGGCAGAGTGGGATATGGCTACACCTTC
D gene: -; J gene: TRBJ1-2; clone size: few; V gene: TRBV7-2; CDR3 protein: CASSLGQTNYGYTF; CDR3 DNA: TGTGCCAGCAGCTTAGGACAGACCAACTATGGCTACACCTTC